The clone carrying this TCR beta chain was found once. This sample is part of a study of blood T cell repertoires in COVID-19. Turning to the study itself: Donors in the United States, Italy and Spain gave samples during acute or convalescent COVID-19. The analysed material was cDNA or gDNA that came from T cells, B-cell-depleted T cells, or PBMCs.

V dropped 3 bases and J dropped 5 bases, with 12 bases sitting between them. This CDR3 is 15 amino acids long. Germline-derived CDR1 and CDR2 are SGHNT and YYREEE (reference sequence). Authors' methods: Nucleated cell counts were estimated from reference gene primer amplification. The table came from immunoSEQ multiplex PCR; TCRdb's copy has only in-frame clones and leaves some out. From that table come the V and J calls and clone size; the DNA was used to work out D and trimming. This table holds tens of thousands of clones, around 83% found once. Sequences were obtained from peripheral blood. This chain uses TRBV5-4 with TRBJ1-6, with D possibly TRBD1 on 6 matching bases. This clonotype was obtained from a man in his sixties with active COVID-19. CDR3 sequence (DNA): TGTGCCAGCAGCTCAACAGGGCGGGATAATTCACCCCTCCACTTT. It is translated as CASSSTGRDNSPLHF.